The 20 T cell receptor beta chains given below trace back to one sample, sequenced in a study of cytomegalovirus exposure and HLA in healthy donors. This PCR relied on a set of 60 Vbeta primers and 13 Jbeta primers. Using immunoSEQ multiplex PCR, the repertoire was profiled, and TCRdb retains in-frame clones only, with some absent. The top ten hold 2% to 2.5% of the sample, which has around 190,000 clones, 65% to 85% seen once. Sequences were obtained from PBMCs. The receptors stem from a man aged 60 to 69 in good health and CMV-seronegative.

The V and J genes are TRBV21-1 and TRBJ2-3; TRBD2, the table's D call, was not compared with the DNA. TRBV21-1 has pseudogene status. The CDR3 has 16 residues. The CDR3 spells CASSGGNPEGTDTQYF. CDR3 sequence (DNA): TGTGCCAGCTCTGGAGGGAACCCGGAGGGCACAGATACGCAGTATTTT.

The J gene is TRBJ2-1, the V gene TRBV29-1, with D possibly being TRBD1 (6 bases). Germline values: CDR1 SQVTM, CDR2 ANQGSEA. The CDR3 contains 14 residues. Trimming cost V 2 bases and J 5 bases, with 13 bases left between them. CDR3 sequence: CSVERTAVHNEQFF. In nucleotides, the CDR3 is TGCAGCGTTGAACGGACAGCAGTCCACAATGAGCAGTTCTTC.

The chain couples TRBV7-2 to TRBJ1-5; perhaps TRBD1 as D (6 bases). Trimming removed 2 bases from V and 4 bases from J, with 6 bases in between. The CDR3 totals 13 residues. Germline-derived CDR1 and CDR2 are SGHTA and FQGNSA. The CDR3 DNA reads TGTGCCAGCAGCTTAAGGGGGAATCAGCCCCAGCATTTT. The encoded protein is CASSLRGNQPQHF.

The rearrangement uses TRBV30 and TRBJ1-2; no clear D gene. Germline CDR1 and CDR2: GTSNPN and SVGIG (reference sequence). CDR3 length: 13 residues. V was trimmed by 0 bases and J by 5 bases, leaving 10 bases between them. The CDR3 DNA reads TGTGCCTGGAGTGTCGGGGTCTTTTATGGCTACACCTTC. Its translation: CAWSVGVFYGYTF.

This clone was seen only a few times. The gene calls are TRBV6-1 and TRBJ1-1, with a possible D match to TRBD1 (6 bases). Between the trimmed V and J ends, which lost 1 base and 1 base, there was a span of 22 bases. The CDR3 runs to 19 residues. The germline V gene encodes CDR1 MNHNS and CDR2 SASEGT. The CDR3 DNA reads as TGTGCCAGCAGTGAAGTCCCCCAGAGCCGAGGGGGACAGAACACTGAAGCTTTCTTT. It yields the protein CASSEVPQSRGGQNTEAFF.

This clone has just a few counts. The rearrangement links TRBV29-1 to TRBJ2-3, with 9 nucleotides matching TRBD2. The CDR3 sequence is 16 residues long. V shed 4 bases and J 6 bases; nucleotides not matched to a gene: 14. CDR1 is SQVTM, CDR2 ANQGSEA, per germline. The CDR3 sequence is CSVGSGLAGRQDTQYF. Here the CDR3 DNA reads TGCAGCGTTGGGTCGGGGCTAGCGGGGAGGCAGGATACGCAGTATTTT.

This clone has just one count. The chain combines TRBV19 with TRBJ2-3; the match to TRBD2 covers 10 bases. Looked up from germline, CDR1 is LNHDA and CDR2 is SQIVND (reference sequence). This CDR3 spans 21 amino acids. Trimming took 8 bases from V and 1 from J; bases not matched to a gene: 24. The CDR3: CASSREASGTFSGRRTDTQYF. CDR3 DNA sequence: TGTGCCAGTTCCCGTGAGGCTTCCGGGACCTTTAGCGGGAGGCGCACAGATACGCAGTATTTT.

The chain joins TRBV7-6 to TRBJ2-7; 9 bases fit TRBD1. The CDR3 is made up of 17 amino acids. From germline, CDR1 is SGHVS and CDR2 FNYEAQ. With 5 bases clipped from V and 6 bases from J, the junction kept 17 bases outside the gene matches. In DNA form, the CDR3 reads TGTGCCAGCAGCGCACTTCCCGGGACAGGGAAGCAAGGCGAGCAGTACTTC. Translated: CASSALPGTGKQGEQYF.

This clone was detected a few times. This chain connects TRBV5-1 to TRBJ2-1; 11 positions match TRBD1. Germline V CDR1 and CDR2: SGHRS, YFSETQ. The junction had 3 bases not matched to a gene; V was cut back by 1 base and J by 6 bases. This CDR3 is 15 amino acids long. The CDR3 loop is CASSLRTGGINEQFF. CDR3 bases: TGCGCCAGCAGCTTGAGGACAGGGGGCATCAATGAGCAGTTCTTC.

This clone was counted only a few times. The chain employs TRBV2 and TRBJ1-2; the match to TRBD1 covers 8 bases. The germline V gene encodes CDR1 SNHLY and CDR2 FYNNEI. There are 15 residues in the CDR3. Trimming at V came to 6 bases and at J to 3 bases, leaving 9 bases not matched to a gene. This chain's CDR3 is CASRVGQGRDYGYTF. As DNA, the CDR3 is TGTGCCAGCAGGGTCGGACAGGGAAGGGACTATGGCTACACCTTC.

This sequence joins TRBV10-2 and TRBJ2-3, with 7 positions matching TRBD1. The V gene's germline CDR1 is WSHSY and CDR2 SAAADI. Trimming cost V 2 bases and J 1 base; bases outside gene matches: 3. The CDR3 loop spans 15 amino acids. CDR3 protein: CASSETGAGTDTQYF. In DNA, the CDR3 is TGCGCCAGCAGTGAGACAGGGGCAGGCACAGATACGCAGTATTTT.

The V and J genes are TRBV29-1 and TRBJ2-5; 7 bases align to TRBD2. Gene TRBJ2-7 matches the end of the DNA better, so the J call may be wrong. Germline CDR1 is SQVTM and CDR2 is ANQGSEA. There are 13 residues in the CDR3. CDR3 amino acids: CSTWIAGSYEQYF. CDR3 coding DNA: TGCAGCACTTGGATAGCGGGCTCCTACGAGCAGTACTTC.

The CDR3 sequence is CASSGYRGSGTEAFF. In DNA, the CDR3 is TGTGCCAGCAGTGGTTACAGGGGTTCAGGTACTGAAGCTTTCTTT. The chain is built from TRBV2 and TRBJ1-1; TRBD1 matches at 7 bases. V was clipped by 4 bases and J by 5 bases; unmatched bases: 10. The CDR3 loop spans 15 amino acids. Germline-derived CDR1 and CDR2 are SNHLY and FYNNEI.

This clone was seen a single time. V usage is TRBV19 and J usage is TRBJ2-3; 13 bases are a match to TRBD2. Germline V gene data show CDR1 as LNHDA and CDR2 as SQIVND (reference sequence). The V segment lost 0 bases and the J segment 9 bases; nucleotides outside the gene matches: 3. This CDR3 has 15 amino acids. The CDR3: CASSIEGTSGNTQYF. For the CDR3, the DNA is TGTGCCAGTAGTATAGAGGGGACTAGCGGGAACACGCAGTATTTT.

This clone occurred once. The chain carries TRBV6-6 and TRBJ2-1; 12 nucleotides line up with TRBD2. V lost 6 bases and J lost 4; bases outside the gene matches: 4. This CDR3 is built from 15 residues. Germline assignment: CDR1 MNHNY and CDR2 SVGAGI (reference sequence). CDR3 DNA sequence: TGTGCCAGCAGCCCAACTAGCGGGGGGTACAATGAGCAGTTCTTC. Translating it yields CASSPTSGGYNEQFF.

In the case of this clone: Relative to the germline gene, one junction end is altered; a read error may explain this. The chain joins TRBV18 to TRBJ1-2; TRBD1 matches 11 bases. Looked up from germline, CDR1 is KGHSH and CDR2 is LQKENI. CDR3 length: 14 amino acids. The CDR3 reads CASSPRTGGSGYPF. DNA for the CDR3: TGTGCCAGCTCACCACGGACAGGGGGCAGTGGCTACCCCTTC. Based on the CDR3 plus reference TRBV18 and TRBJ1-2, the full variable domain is NAGVMQNPRHLVRRRGQEARLRCSPMKGHSHVYWYRQLPEEGLKFMVYLQKENIIDESGMPKERFSAEFPKEGPSILRIQQVVRGDSAAYFCASSPRTGGSGYPFGSGTRLTVV.

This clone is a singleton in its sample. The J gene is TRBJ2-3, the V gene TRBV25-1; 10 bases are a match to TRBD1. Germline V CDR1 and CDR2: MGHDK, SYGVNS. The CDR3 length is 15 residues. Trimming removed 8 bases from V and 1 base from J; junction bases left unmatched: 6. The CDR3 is CASGLGTGGTDTQYF. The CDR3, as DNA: TGTGCCAGCGGGTTAGGGACAGGGGGCACAGATACGCAGTATTTT.

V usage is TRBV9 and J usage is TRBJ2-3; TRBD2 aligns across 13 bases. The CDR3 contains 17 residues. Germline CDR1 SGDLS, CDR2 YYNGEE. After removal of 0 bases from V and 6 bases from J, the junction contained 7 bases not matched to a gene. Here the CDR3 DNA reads TGTGCCAGCAGCGTAGATACTAGCGGGGGGGCCAGGGATACGCAGTATTTT. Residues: CASSVDTSGGARDTQYF. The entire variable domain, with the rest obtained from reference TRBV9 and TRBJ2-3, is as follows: DSGVTQTPKHLITATGQRVTLRCSPRSGDLSVYWYQQSLDQGLQFLIQYYNGEERAKGNILERFSAQQFPDLHSELNLSSLELGDSALYFCASSVDTSGGARDTQYFGPGTRLTVL.

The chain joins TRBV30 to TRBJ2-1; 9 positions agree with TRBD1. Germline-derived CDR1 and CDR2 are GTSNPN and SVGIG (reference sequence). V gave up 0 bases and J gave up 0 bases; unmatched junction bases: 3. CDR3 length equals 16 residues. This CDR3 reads CAWSVRTGVSYNEQFF. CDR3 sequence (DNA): TGTGCCTGGAGTGTAAGGACAGGGGTCTCCTACAATGAGCAGTTCTTC.

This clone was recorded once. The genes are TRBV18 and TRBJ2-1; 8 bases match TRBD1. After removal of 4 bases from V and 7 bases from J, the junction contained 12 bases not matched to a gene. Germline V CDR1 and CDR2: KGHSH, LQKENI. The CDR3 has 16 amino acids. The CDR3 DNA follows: TGTGCCAGCTCACAACGGACAGGGCCCTCCGGGAATGAGCAGTTCTTC. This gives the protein CASSQRTGPSGNEQFF. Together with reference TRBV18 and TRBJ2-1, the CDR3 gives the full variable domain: NAGVMQNPRHLVRRRGQEARLRCSPMKGHSHVYWYRQLPEEGLKFMVYLQKENIIDESGMPKERFSAEFPKEGPSILRIQQVVRGDSAAYFCASSQRTGPSGNEQFFGPGTRLTVL.